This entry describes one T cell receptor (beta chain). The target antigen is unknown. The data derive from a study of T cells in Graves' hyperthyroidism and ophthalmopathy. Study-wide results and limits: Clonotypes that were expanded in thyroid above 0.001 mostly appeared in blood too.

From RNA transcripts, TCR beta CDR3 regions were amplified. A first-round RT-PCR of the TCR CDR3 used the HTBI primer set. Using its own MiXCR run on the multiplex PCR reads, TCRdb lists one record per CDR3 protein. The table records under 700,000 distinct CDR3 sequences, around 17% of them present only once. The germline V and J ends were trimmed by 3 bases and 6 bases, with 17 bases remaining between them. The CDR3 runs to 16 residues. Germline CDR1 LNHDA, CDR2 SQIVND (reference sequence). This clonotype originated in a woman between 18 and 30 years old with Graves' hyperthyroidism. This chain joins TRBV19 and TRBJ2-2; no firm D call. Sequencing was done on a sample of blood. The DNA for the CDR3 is TGTGCCAGTAGTATGCAGGCCCTCTCCTTTCCCGGGGAGCTGTTTTTT. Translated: CASSMQALSFPGELFF.